This T cell receptor (beta chain) was recovered during a study of cytomegalovirus exposure and HLA in healthy donors. Study-wide results and limits: High sensitivity and specificity were reportedly achieved when the classifier diagnosed cytomegalovirus status.

The germline CDR1 and CDR2 sequences are LGHNA and YNFKEQ. The CDR3 totals 16 residues. With 0 bases removed from V and 0 bases from J, the gap between germline ends came to 9 bases. PCR amplification relied on 60 Vbeta primers (plus 13 Jbeta primers). The method was immunoSEQ multiplex PCR; TCRdb's version includes in-frame clones alone and lacks a portion of them. Of about 190,000 clones listed, around 81% are singletons. A word on this clone: Antigen specificity is unknown.

The sequencing input was PBMCs. The chain is built from TRBV4-2 and TRBJ1-5; D is unclear. This TCR was sampled from a woman younger than 45 in good health and CMV-seronegative. The CDR3 region has the DNA TGTGCCAGCAGCCAAGATGGCAATCCTAGCAATCAGCCCCAGCATTTT. It is translated as CASSQDGNPSNQPQHF.